Listed here are 16 T cell receptor beta chains from one sample, sequenced in a study of CD8+ T cells in alopecia areata. Treatment defined: oral pan-JAK inhibitor, 5-10 mg twice daily. The authors extracted RNA and reverse transcribed it into cDNA as the sequencing template. Clones were read by immunoSEQ multiplex PCR, and TCRdb kept only the in-frame ones, dropping some. The table shows about 290,000 clones, with roughly 60% occurring only once. The specimen comprised CD4+ T cells sorted from blood, sampled at week 24, from a patient treated with tofacitinib. The source of these receptors is a human donor with alopecia areata.

Only a few counts were recorded for this clone. The V call is TRBV19, the J call TRBJ2-3; D not certain. Between the trimmed V and J ends, which lost 5 bases and 3 bases, there was a span of 12 bases. CDR1 LNHDA and CDR2 SQIVND come from the germline V gene (reference sequence). The length of the CDR3 is 14 residues. CDR3: CASSLTGMTDTQYF. The CDR3 DNA sequence: TGTGCCAGTAGTCTAACTGGGATGACAGATACGCAGTATTTT.

The gene calls are TRBV4-2 and TRBJ2-1; 11 bases align to TRBD2. V shed 0 bases, J shed 6 bases, and the junction held 4 bases outside the gene matches. The CDR3 extends over 16 amino acids. CDR1 is LGHNA and CDR2 is YNFKEQ in the germline V gene. The CDR3: CASSQDVLAGGNEQFF. The CDR3 bases are TGTGCCAGCAGCCAAGATGTGCTAGCGGGGGGCAATGAGCAGTTCTTC.

The J gene is TRBJ1-2, the V gene TRBV1. TRBV1 is a listed pseudogene. The CDR3 spans 15 residues. In nucleotides, the CDR3 is TGCACCAGCAGCCAAGATCCGGGACTTTACTATGGCTACACCTTC. Encoded protein: CTSSQDPGLYYGYTF.

The rearrangement uses TRBV5-6 and TRBJ2-5; D remains unclear. This CDR3 region has 11 residues. Germline V CDR1 and CDR2: SGHDT, YYEEEE. The ends were cut back, 2 bases at V and 5 bases at J, with 4 bases in the middle. The CDR3 protein is CASSFKETQYF. CDR3 DNA sequence: TGTGCCAGCAGCTTTAAGGAGACCCAGTACTTC. Drawing the rest from reference TRBV5-6 and TRBJ2-5, the complete variable domain is DAGVTQSPTHLIKTRGQQVTLRCSPKSGHDTVSWYQQALGQGPQFIFQYYEEEERQRGNFPDRFSGHQFPNYSSELNVNALLLGDSALYLCASSFKETQYFGPGTRLLVL.

J is TRBJ1-2 and V is TRBV28, with 10 nucleotides matching TRBD1. Per the germline V gene, CDR1 is MDHEN and CDR2 is SYDVKM. The CDR3 covers 17 residues. V lost 3 bases to trimming and J lost 4 bases; unmatched junction nucleotides: 11. In nucleotides, the CDR3 is TGTGCCAGCAGTTTGAATGGGGACAGGGGAGCTCTCTATGGCTACACCTTC. Translated, it gives CASSLNGDRGALYGYTF.

The chain employs TRBV2 and TRBJ1-5; D gene ambiguous. V was clipped by 6 bases and J by 5 bases, with 11 bases between them. Germline V gene data show CDR1 as SNHLY and CDR2 as FYNNEI. CDR3 length: 13 residues. CDR3 nucleotide sequence: TGTGCCAGCAGGGAGGGCGGTGATCAGCCCCAGCATTTT. It specifies CASREGGDQPQHF.

V is TRBV19 and J is TRBJ2-7; D is uncertain. Trimming removed 6 bases at V and 1 base at J, with 10 bases between. From germline, CDR1 is LNHDA and CDR2 SQIVND (reference sequence). The CDR3 spans 13 residues. The CDR3: CASRTGPSYEQYF. In DNA form, the CDR3 reads TGTGCCAGTAGGACCGGGCCATCCTACGAGCAGTACTTC.

This clone showed up just a few times. The chain has TRBV19 and TRBJ2-4; D gene ambiguous. Looked up from germline, CDR1 is LNHDA and CDR2 is SQIVND (reference sequence). With 6 bases removed from V and 4 bases from J, the gap between germline ends came to 10 bases. This CDR3 region has 13 residues. CDR3 loop: CASSNSRKNIQYF. In DNA form, the CDR3 reads TGTGCCAGTAGCAATAGCAGGAAAAACATTCAGTACTTC.

V and J are TRBV4-1 and TRBJ2-6, with D possibly matching TRBD2 (6 bases). The germline V gene has CDR1 MGHRA and CDR2 YSYEKL. V lost 3 bases, J lost 0 bases, and 12 bases lay in between. The length of the CDR3 is 17 residues. This CDR3 is CASSQPGLSSGANVLTF. The CDR3, as DNA: TGCGCCAGCAGCCAGCCGGGACTGAGCTCTGGGGCCAACGTCCTGACTTTC.

This clone was detected a few times. The chain links TRBV7-2 to TRBJ1-1; 7 bases line up with TRBD1. Germline values: CDR1 SGHTA, CDR2 FQGNSA. Losses at the gene ends were 6 bases for V and 1 base for J; bases not matched to a gene: 2. This CDR3 contains 13 residues. The CDR3 nucleotides are TGTGCCAGCAGTACAGGGGCGAACACTGAAGCTTTCTTT. Protein product: CASSTGANTEAFF.

There are a few counts of this clone. V usage is TRBV19 and J usage is TRBJ2-1; 10 bases fit TRBD2. V was clipped by 5 bases and J by 5 bases; unmatched bases: 9. The CDR3 covers 16 residues. Germline V gene data show CDR1 as LNHDA and CDR2 as SQIVND (reference sequence). The CDR3 region is CASSLPSGGFHNEQFF. The CDR3 region has the DNA TGTGCCAGTAGTTTACCTAGCGGGGGATTCCACAATGAGCAGTTCTTC.

A few counts support this clone. The chain has TRBV6-5 and TRBJ2-1; 11 positions match TRBD2. The germline V gene has CDR1 MNHEY and CDR2 SVGAGI. Trimming took 6 bases from V and 7 from J; bases not matched to a gene: 5. The CDR3 extends over 14 amino acids. Here the CDR3 reads CASRPGLAVNEQFF. Written as DNA, the CDR3 is TGTGCCAGCAGGCCGGGACTAGCGGTGAATGAGCAGTTCTTC.

The chain recombines TRBV5-1 with TRBJ1-2, with 9 bases identical to TRBD1. V shed 5 bases and J 8 bases; nucleotides not matched to a gene: 13. CDR1 is SGHRS and CDR2 is YFSETQ in the germline V gene. The CDR3 contains 15 residues. This chain's CDR3 is CASSAGTGTYRGYTF. The CDR3 DNA sequence: TGCGCCAGCAGTGCCGGGACAGGGACTTATCGGGGCTACACCTTC. Full variable domain (missing parts from reference TRBV5-1 and TRBJ1-2): KAGVTQTPRYLIKTRGQQVTLSCSPISGHRSVSWYQQTPGQGLQFLFEYFSETQRNKGNFPGRFSGRQFSNSRSEMNVSTLELGDSALYLCASSAGTGTYRGYTFGSGTRLTVV.

This chain uses TRBV6-5 with TRBJ2-5; D is ambiguous. Trimming left V 7 bases short and J 4 bases short, with 10 bases between. The CDR3 is made up of 12 amino acids. Germline CDR1 reads MNHEY; CDR2 reads SVGAGI. The CDR3 DNA follows: TGTGCCAGCACCCTTACGGGAGAGACCCAGTACTTC. Amino acids: CASTLTGETQYF.

The chain links TRBV29-1 to TRBJ2-2, with unresolved D. The CDR3 is made up of 15 amino acids. CDR1 SQVTM and CDR2 ANQGSEA come from the germline V gene. V lost 4 bases and J 4 bases, leaving 16 bases between the germline ends. CDR3 sequence: CSVGYRKARTGELFF. The CDR3 region has the DNA TGCAGCGTTGGGTATCGAAAGGCGCGCACCGGGGAGCTGTTTTTT.

This clone was found a few times. The CDR3 loop is CAITSSGNTIYF. CDR3 nucleotides: TGTGCCATCACGAGCTCTGGAAACACCATATATTTT. The chain is built from TRBV10-3 and TRBJ1-3; D gene uncertain. This CDR3 has 12 residues. Germline CDR1 reads ENHRY; CDR2 reads SYGVKD. V gave up 7 bases and J gave up 0 bases, with 4 bases separating them.